These 27 T cell receptor beta chains share one sample of origin, sequenced in a study of tumor-infiltrating lymphocytes in primary liver carcinoma (dated by TCRdb to the late 2010s). Blood RNA was extracted from unsorted whole blood using TRIzol reagent, and germline DNA was obtained with the DNeasy Blood & Tissue kit. TCRdb lists the instrument as Illumina HiSeq 2500. A constant-region primer and ProtoScript II reverse transcriptase were used to reverse-transcribe TCRbeta-specific cDNA from roughly 500 ng total RNA. The TCRbeta libraries were prepared through three rounds of nested multiplex PCR following a slightly modified ARM-PCR procedure. Each of the first two PCR rounds ran for around 9 cycles and used multiplex TRBV1-TRBV30 forward primers together with a Cbeta reverse primer. Clones were called with MiXCR by TCRdb after fastp trimmed the public reads at Q25, and only in-frame beta chains were retained. When rows share a CDR3 protein, they turn into one entry using the most common DNA and genes. This sample comprises about 310,000 distinct CDR3 sequences, about 50% of them detected only once. The top ten clones comprise about 15% of the sample.

Source material: peripheral blood. Receptors originate from a woman in her twenties or thirties with primary liver carcinoma and hepatitis B virus infection.

The CDR3 loop is CSVEDRGGLGASYEQYF. CDR3 DNA: TGCAGCGTTGAAGATCGGGGGGGCCTAGGGGCATCCTACGAGCAGTACTTC. This chain uses TRBV29-1 with TRBJ2-7; TRBD2 matches at 8 bases. The trim removed 0 bases at V and 1 base at J, leaving 11 bases unmatched. The CDR3 length is 17 residues. CDR1 is SQVTM and CDR2 is ANQGSEA in the germline V gene.

The chain combines TRBV7-8 with TRBJ1-5; TRBD1 is a possible D gene (6 bases). Germline V CDR1 and CDR2: SGHVS, FQNEAQ. The CDR3 length is 17 residues. Trimming shortened V by 3 bases and J by 3 bases, and 18 bases separated the two germline ends. CDR3 sequence: CASSFKGETLNNQPQHF. The CDR3 DNA follows: TGTGCCAGCAGCTTTAAGGGGGAAACTTTGAACAATCAGCCCCAGCATTTT. Full variable domain (rest looked up from reference TRBV7-8 and TRBJ1-5): GAGVSQSPRYKVAKRGQDVALRCDPISGHVSLFWYQQALGQGPEFLTYFQNEAQLDKSGLPSDRFFAERPEGSVSTLKIQRTQQEDSAVYLCASSFKGETLNNQPQHFGDGTRLSIL.

In the case of this clonotype: Germline is not matched at one junction end, which may reflect a read error. The V call is TRBV29-1, the J call TRBJ1-1, with TRBD1 as a possible D gene (6 bases). Germline lookup yields CDR1 SQVTM and CDR2 ANQGSEA. The CDR3 is 14 residues long. The chain's CDR3 is CSVGRETGTPEAFF. CDR3 in DNA: TGCAGTGTTGGAAGAGAAACAGGGACCCCTGAAGCTTTCTTT.

The chain has TRBV6-5 and TRBJ2-3; no clear D gene. The CDR3 consists of 16 residues. Germline CDR1 MNHEY, CDR2 SVGAGI. The ends were cut back, 0 bases at V and 8 bases at J, with 18 bases in the middle. The CDR3 nucleotides read TGTGCCAGCAGTTACTCGTTACTAACATTGCCAGTTACGCAGTATTTT. Encoded protein: CASSYSLLTLPVTQYF.

As regards this clonotype: This may be a read error: a much more frequent sequence differs by one nucleotide. This sequence joins TRBV6-2 or TRBV6-3 and TRBJ2-1, with a tentative D call TRBD1 (5 bases). The CDR3 is made up of 15 amino acids. The germline gives CDR1 MNHEY, CDR2 SVGEGT. Deletions cut 7 bases from V and 5 bases from J, with 18 bases between. The chain's CDR3 is CASNKGLSLNNEQFF. For the CDR3, the DNA is TGTGCCAGCAACAAGGGGCTTAGTTTGAACAATGAGCAGTTCTTC.

Concerning this clonotype: One end of the junction does not line up with germline, which may come from a read error. This chain links TRBV12-3 or TRBV12-4 with TRBJ2-3; no clear D. This CDR3 comprises 11 residues. CDR3 region: CASSSGDTQNF. The CDR3 DNA is TGTGCCAGCAGTTCCGGAGATACGCAGAATTTT.

This clonotype was seen more than once but under ten times. The J gene is TRBJ2-3, the V gene TRBV5-1; no clear D. The CDR3 loop spans 14 amino acids. V was shortened by 4 bases and J by 0 bases, with 9 bases between the two germline ends. CDR1 is SGHRS and CDR2 is YFSETQ in the germline V gene. CDR3 coding DNA: TGCGCCAGCAGCGCCCAGAAGAGCACAGATACGCAGTATTTT. This translates into CASSAQKSTDTQYF.

Comment on this clonotype: A read error may be the cause here, since a much bigger clone is one base away. The chain carries TRBV12-5 and TRBJ2-5; D is unclear. The CDR3 length is 11 residues. Germline V gene lookup returns CDR1 LGHNT and CDR2 FRNRAP. The CDR3 DNA reads TGTGCTAGTGGAGTAGAAGAGACCCGGTACTTC. Protein sequence: CASGVEETRYF.

This clonotype was recorded once. Lacking the conserved final phenylalanine or tryptophan, this CDR3 likely reflects a read error. The V and J genes are TRBV14 and TRBJ2-4; 7 bases line up with TRBD1. The CDR3 covers 12 residues. The V gene's germline CDR1 is SGHDN and CDR2 FVKESK. The trim removed 3 bases at V and 12 bases at J, leaving 5 bases unmatched. CDR3 in amino acids: CASSQTGRNQYL. In nucleotides, the CDR3 is TGTGCCAGCAGCCAGACAGGGCGTAATCAGTACTTA.

This chain connects TRBV6-6 to TRBJ1-5; D might be TRBD1 (5 bases). The germline V and J ends were trimmed by 4 bases and 0 bases, with 10 bases remaining between them. The germline V gene encodes CDR1 MNHNY and CDR2 SVGAGI (reference sequence). CDR3 length equals 15 residues. The CDR3 nucleotides are TGTGCCAGCAGTTTGGGGGGATATAGCAATCAGCCCCAGCATTTT. The encoded protein is CASSLGGYSNQPQHF.

The V gene is TRBV30, the J gene TRBJ2-7, with D perhaps TRBD2 (6 bases). The CDR3 runs to 13 residues. V lost 5 bases, J lost 6 bases, and 17 bases lay in between. The germline CDR1 and CDR2 sequences are GTSNPN and SVGIG (reference sequence). The CDR3 DNA sequence: TGTGCCTGGGCGGAAGATACCGGGGGCGAGCAGTACTTC. It yields the protein CAWAEDTGGEQYF.

This clonotype was picked up one time. The chain has TRBV6-5 and TRBJ1-2, with TRBD1 matching 7 bases. V dropped 5 bases and J dropped 8; count of bases not matched to a gene: 11. Germline V gene sequence: CDR1 MNHEY, CDR2 SVGAGI. The CDR3 is made up of 14 amino acids. CDR3 sequence (DNA): TGTGCCAGCAGTGCCCGGACAGGCGTTGGAGGCTACACCTTC. It encodes CASSARTGVGGYTF.

In DNA form, the CDR3 reads TGTGCCTGGAGTGTCACCCTGACCCAATCTGGCAATGAGCAGTTCTTC. It is translated as CAWSVTLTQSGNEQFF. V gene TRBV30 combines with J gene TRBJ2-1; D is uncertain. Trimming pared 0 bases from V and 6 bases from J, leaving 18 bases between. The CDR3 extends over 16 amino acids. Per the germline V gene, CDR1 is GTSNPN and CDR2 is SVGIG (reference sequence).

The chain combines TRBV11-2 with TRBJ2-1; 13 bases line up with TRBD2. The CDR3 length is 15 residues. Germline V CDR1 and CDR2: SGHAT, FQNNGV. J was trimmed by 7 bases and V by 7 bases; bases with no gene match: 7. DNA for the CDR3: TGTGCCAGCAACGCAGGGACTAGCGGGATTAATGAGCAGTTCTTC. Translation gives CASNAGTSGINEQFF.

Notes on this clonotype: Possible read error: a much larger clone is one base away. V and J are TRBV12-3 or TRBV12-4 and TRBJ1-2; D possibly corresponds to TRBD1 (5 bases). Trimming took off 1 base at V and 4 bases at J, with 10 bases between the two ends. The CDR3 loop spans 14 amino acids. CDR3 in DNA: TGTGCCAGCAGTTTAGGATGGGGCGTCTATGGCTACACCTTC. Translation: CASSLGWGVYGYTF.

With respect to this clonotype: A much larger clone differs by one base, so this may be a read error. V usage is TRBV29-1 and J usage is TRBJ1-1, with D possibly TRBD1 on 5 matching bases. Trimming stripped 7 bases from V and 4 bases from J, with 13 bases between. The CDR3 is 12 amino acids. Germline CDR1 reads SQVTM; CDR2 reads ANQGSEA. The CDR3 reads CSGRTGTTEAFF. The CDR3 DNA sequence: TGCAGCGGCCGGACCGGGACCACTGAAGCTTTCTTT.

This clonotype was counted ten times or more. The chain recombines TRBV6-2 or TRBV6-3 with TRBJ1-3; D gene unclear. V dropped 7 bases and J dropped 2 bases, with 9 bases sitting between them. Germline V CDR1 and CDR2: MNHEY, SVGEGT. The CDR3 consists of 13 residues. CDR3 protein: CASKDGPGNTIYF. CDR3 DNA: TGTGCCAGCAAGGACGGTCCTGGAAACACCATATATTTT.

There are a few counts of this clonotype. The rearrangement joins TRBV5-4 to TRBJ1-1; D is undetermined. Germline lookup yields CDR1 SGHNT and CDR2 YYREEE (reference sequence). This CDR3 region has 13 residues. V gave up 2 bases and J gave up 4 bases, with 9 bases separating them. The CDR3 DNA is TGTGCCAGCAGCTTTTTTTGGGGCACTGAAGCTTTCTTT. Translated, it gives CASSFFWGTEAFF. The variable domain in full, with the rest retrieved from reference TRBV5-4 and TRBJ1-1, is ETGVTQSPTHLIKTRGQQVTLRCSSQSGHNTVSWYQQALGQGPQFIFQYYREEENGRGNFPPRFSGLQFPNYSSELNVNALELDDSALYLCASSFFWGTEAFFGQGTRLTVV.

As for this clonotype: Compared with germline, one end of the junction differs, possibly owing to a read error. The chain is built from TRBV11-3 and TRBJ2-1, with 15 bases matching TRBD2. The germline gives CDR1 SGHNT, CDR2 YENEEA. The CDR3 runs 21 residues. The CDR3 reads CASSLGLRGLAGGLSYNGQFF. CDR3 nucleotide sequence: TGTGCCAGCAGCTTAGGTTTAAGGGGACTAGCGGGAGGTCTGTCCTACAATGGGCAGTTCTTC.

This clonotype has ten or more counts. V is TRBV6-6 and J is TRBJ2-5, with 7 nucleotides matching TRBD2. The V gene end was trimmed by 6 bases and the J gene end by 5 bases; junction bases not matched to a gene: 6. Per germline, CDR1 MNHNY and CDR2 SVGAGI (reference sequence). The CDR3 contains 13 residues. CDR3 DNA sequence: TGTGCCAGCAGACGTGGGACTATGGAGACCCAGTACTTC. Translating it yields CASRRGTMETQYF.

The V gene is TRBV11-1, the J gene TRBJ2-7, with D possibly matching TRBD2 (6 bases). Germline values: CDR1 SGHAT, CDR2 FQDESV (reference sequence). The ends were cut back, 4 bases at V and 4 bases at J, with 14 bases in the middle. The CDR3 totals 14 residues. In nucleotides, the CDR3 is TGTGCCAGCAGCTCTAGTGGGAGGCCTTACGAGCAGTACTTC. It yields the protein CASSSSGRPYEQYF.

The V gene is TRBV7-9, the J gene TRBJ2-2; TRBD1 aligns across 7 bases. Germline trimming cut 5 bases from V and 7 bases from J; bases unmatched to any gene: 7. Germline V gives CDR1 SEHNR, CDR2 FQNEAQ (reference sequence). This CDR3 has 14 amino acids. CDR3 residues: CASSLGQRIGELFF. The DNA for the CDR3 is TGTGCCAGCAGCCTGGGACAGCGCATCGGGGAGCTGTTTTTT.

This rearrangement joins TRBV12-3 or TRBV12-4 to TRBJ2-3; 8 bases are a match to TRBD2. The V segment lost 3 bases and the J segment 2 bases; nucleotides outside the gene matches: 19. The CDR3 is made up of 20 amino acids. CDR3 residues: CASSFVRSSGDPSNTDTQYF. CDR3 DNA sequence: TGTGCCAGCAGTTTCGTGCGGAGTAGCGGGGACCCTTCTAACACAGATACGCAGTATTTT.

This clonotype was detected only once. A read error is possible here, since a much larger clone lies one base away. V gene TRBV12-3 or TRBV12-4 combines with J gene TRBJ1-2; maybe TRBD1 (6 bases). The germline V and J ends were trimmed by 6 bases and 9 bases, with 17 bases remaining between them. CDR3 length: 13 residues. CDR3 region: CASSSDSLYCYTF. The CDR3 DNA is TGTGCCAGCAGCTCGGACAGCTTGTATTGCTACACCTTC.

This clonotype was seen many times. The rearrangement uses TRBV6-1 and TRBJ1-5, with 9 bases lining up with TRBD1. The CDR3 runs 18 residues. With V trimmed by 6 bases and J by 0 bases, 12 bases remained unmatched. CDR1 is MNHNS, CDR2 SASEGT, per germline. The CDR3 reads CASSLGTGLPGSNQPQHF. CDR3 in DNA: TGTGCCAGCAGCCTTGGGACAGGGCTCCCTGGTAGCAATCAGCCCCAGCATTTT.

The gene calls are TRBV7-9 and TRBJ2-7; 8 nucleotides line up with TRBD1. In germline, CDR1 is SEHNR, CDR2 FQNEAQ (reference sequence). With 4 bases clipped from V and 1 base from J, the junction kept 9 bases outside the gene matches. CDR3 length equals 16 residues. CDR3 nucleotides: TGTGCCAGCAGCTGGACAGGGAAGAGGGGGTCCTACGAGCAGTACTTC. Protein product: CASSWTGKRGSYEQYF.

The chain joins TRBV6-5 to TRBJ2-2; perhaps TRBD1 as D (6 bases). CDR1 MNHEY and CDR2 SVGAGI come from the germline V gene. V was clipped by 2 bases and J by 7 bases, with 11 bases between them. This CDR3 spans 14 amino acids. The CDR3 DNA reads as TGTGCCAGCAGTTACCTCGCCAGGGGCGGGGAGCTGTTTTTT. Translation: CASSYLARGGELFF.